The sequence of this T cell receptor beta chain was determined in a study of blood T cell repertoires in COVID-19 (dated by TCRdb to about 2020). About the study as a whole: Samples covering the acute and convalescent phases of COVID-19 were provided by collaborators in the United States, Italy and Spain. Where available, HLA class I and class II types were taken from metadata supplied by the sample provider and were not determined by assay-based typing. Sample metadata almost always included a de-identified subject ID, COVID-19 status, age in years and sex. The prospective study material was composed of cDNA or gDNA derived from T cells, B-cell-depleted T cells, or PBMCs. The samples were drawn from two sources: the first 160 participants of the ongoing ImmuneRACE study, and 950 to 1,500 subjects contributed by 6 global collaborators. Subjects who had been exposed to COVID-19, were actively infected with it, or had recovered from it provided the deeply sampled blood TCRbeta repertoires that made up the dataset. A freely available public database, intended as a resource for researchers studying the immune response to SARS-CoV-2, is where the repertoires were released.

This clone was observed a handful of times. Its specific antigen is unknown. No clone much larger than this one lies a single base away; base qualities are absent. Participants in the prospective study were enrolled through a virtual design, were aged roughly 18 to 100 years, and lived in fewer than 30 United States geographic areas. Cohort assignment in the prospective study relied on participant-reported clinical history from a screening survey and a study questionnaire. For ImmuneRACE Cohort 3, a participant was defined as recovered based on two consecutive negative NP/OP PCR tests, clearance by a healthcare professional, or resolution of symptoms. In the prospective study, whole blood, serum and a nasopharyngeal or oropharyngeal swab were collected from each participant by mobile phlebotomists. Over a roughly 2-month period, participants in the prospective study had the option of providing additional blood draws and questionnaires. Blood samples from the prospective study were shipped frozen or at room temperature prior to DNA extraction.

CDR1 and CDR2 were assigned from the germline V gene as SGHVS and FNYEAQ. V is pared back by 5 bases and J by 5 bases, with 6 bases lying between the germline termini. The CDR3, from cysteine to phenylalanine, totals 12 residues. Only CDR3 DNA is held: 36 bases, read in frame from base 1. TCRbeta CDR3 regions were amplified from genomic DNA using the immunoSEQ Assay, a bias-controlled multiplex PCR. Turning to the authors' computational methods: The number of nucleated cells in each sample was estimated from the amplification of reference gene primers within the assay. Sequence reads were collapsed and filtered to measure the absolute abundance of every unique TCRbeta CDR3 rearrangement. For each sample, productive Simpson clonality was calculated as the square root of Simpson's diversity index across productive rearrangements. What TCRdb holds here is the immuneACCESS table cut down to in-frame rearrangements. Part of the clones is not present; checked against another copy, under half of the missing clones reflect an unresolved V gene, and the others are unexplained. V and J calls and clone size are those listed in that table; D and trimming were worked out from the DNA. The sample includes over 150,000 clones, with about 86% observed a single time. The ten biggest clones cover over 6.5% of the sample.

Broader findings and caveats from the paper: The amount of clinical and demographic metadata varied by source and participant and was provided uncurated.

Source material: PBMCs or T cells enriched from blood (not recorded which). The source of this sequence is a man between 40 and 49 years old who had recovered from COVID-19. The chain links TRBV7-6 with TRBJ1-4; the D gene remains uncertain. The DNA is TGTGCCAGCAGCCCGCGGAATGAAAAACTGTTTTTT. Translated, this gives CASSPRNEKLFF.